This T cell receptor beta chain was recorded in a study of T cell changes during pregnancy in multiple sclerosis. The V and J ends lost 9 bases and 3 bases, in that order; junction bases with no gene match: 16. The V gene's germline CDR1 is MNHNY and CDR2 SVGAGI (reference sequence). The CDR3 has 16 amino acids. Libraries were prepared by immunoSEQ multiplex PCR; TCRdb keeps only in-frame clonotypes and omits some of them. The top ten hold roughly 1.3% of the sample, which has about 74,000 clones, around 90% seen once. The source material was peripheral blood, sampled in the third trimester of pregnancy. The V call is TRBV6-6, the J call TRBJ1-1, with 7 bases fitting TRBD1. This TCR was sampled from a female donor with multiple sclerosis, enrolled in a pregnancy study. CDR3 in amino acids: CASYLTPGQQDTEAFF. CDR3 nucleotide sequence: TGTGCCAGTTACCTAACTCCGGGACAGCAGGACACTGAAGCTTTCTTT.